This passage covers 22 T cell receptor beta chains from one sample sequenced in a study of T cells after yellow fever vaccination. MiXCR, applied by TCRdb to the 5' RACE reads, yields one record per CDR3 protein. The sample consists of approximately 260,000 distinct CDR3 sequences, about 5.2% of them appearing once. Here the sequenced sample was CD4+ T cells sorted from PBMCs, taken on the day of the yellow fever booster vaccination. The receptors come from a man between 18 and 35 years old who received the YFV17D yellow fever vaccine.

This chain links TRBV20-1 with TRBJ1-6, with D hard to call. Trimming took 3 bases from V and 0 from J, leaving 3 bases between them. The CDR3 contains 13 residues. Germline CDR1 DFQATT, CDR2 SNEGSKA (reference sequence). The CDR3 DNA reads as TGCAGTGCTAGTTACTCCTATAATTCACCCCTCCACTTT. Residues: CSASYSYNSPLHF.

This clonotype has more than one count but fewer than ten. J is TRBJ2-1 and V is TRBV2; 8 positions match TRBD2. V lost 3 bases to trimming and J lost 15 bases; unmatched junction nucleotides: 7. This CDR3 contains 12 residues. Germline CDR1 and CDR2: SNHLY and FYNNEI. The CDR3 spells CASSDPGGRAFF. Written as DNA, the CDR3 is TGTGCCAGCAGTGACCCGGGGGGGAGGGCGTTCTTC.

This clonotype has ten or more counts. CDR3 DNA sequence: TGCGCCAGCAGCCAAGGACAGGGACCCTTGGGGGAGACCCAGTACTTC. This translates into CASSQGQGPLGETQYF. The gene calls are TRBV4-1 and TRBJ2-5; 7 bases line up with TRBD1. The CDR3 contains 16 residues. CDR1 and CDR2 (germline): MGHRA, YSYEKL. With V trimmed by 1 base and J by 5 bases, 10 bases remained unmatched.

This clonotype turned up a few times. This chain uses TRBV6-5 with TRBJ2-7, with D perhaps matching TRBD1 (6 bases). Germline values: CDR1 MNHEY, CDR2 SVGAGI. This CDR3 spans 13 amino acids. V was shortened by 6 bases and J by 3 bases, with 12 bases between the two germline ends. CDR3 sequence (DNA): TGTGCCAGCAGACAAGGACAGAACTACGAGCAGTACTTC. The encoded protein is CASRQGQNYEQYF.

This clonotype has more than one count but fewer than ten. The chain combines TRBV12-3 or TRBV12-4 with TRBJ2-1, with a weak D call TRBD1 (6 bases). Trimming took 4 bases from V and 5 from J, leaving 15 bases between them. This CDR3 has 15 amino acids. CDR3 residues: CASSSLQGRNNEQFF. The CDR3, as DNA: TGTGCCAGCAGTTCTCTTCAGGGGCGTAACAATGAGCAGTTCTTC.

This clonotype occurred a few times. The gene calls are TRBV7-2 and TRBJ2-5; 7 bases match TRBD1. With 5 bases clipped from V and 5 bases from J, the junction kept 11 bases outside the gene matches. Germline lookup yields CDR1 SGHTA and CDR2 FQGNSA. The CDR3 covers 15 residues. The CDR3 loop is CASSRDRDRWETQYF. The CDR3 region has the DNA TGTGCCAGCAGCCGCGACAGGGATCGGTGGGAGACCCAGTACTTC.

This clonotype has more than one count but fewer than ten. J is TRBJ2-1 and V is TRBV4-1; D perhaps matches TRBD2 (5 bases). Trimming removed 4 bases from V and 3 bases from J, with 13 bases in between. This CDR3 is 15 amino acids long. CDR1 and CDR2 (germline): MGHRA, YSYEKL. DNA of the CDR3: TGCGCCAGCAGCCTTACGGGGAGAGGCTACAATGAGCAGTTCTTC. It encodes CASSLTGRGYNEQFF.

CDR3 in DNA: TGTGCCAGCTCACCTGGGAGGGGGCTACTGAACACTGAAGCTTTCTTT. Translated: CASSPGRGLLNTEAFF. The chain employs TRBV18 and TRBJ1-1; TRBD1 aligns across 7 bases. The germline V gene has CDR1 KGHSH and CDR2 LQKENI. This CDR3 region has 16 residues. V lost 3 bases and J lost 0; bases outside the gene matches: 7.

This clonotype was counted at least ten times. The CDR3 loop is CASSPGPTGEQYF. CDR3 DNA sequence: TGTGCCAGCTCACCGGGACCGACTGGGGAGCAGTACTTC. The chain combines TRBV18 with TRBJ2-7; D may correspond to TRBD1 or TRBD2 (5 bases each). V was pared by 3 bases and J by 7 bases, with 13 bases between. This CDR3 has 13 amino acids. Per germline, CDR1 KGHSH and CDR2 LQKENI. The whole variable domain, filled in from reference TRBV18 and TRBJ2-7, reads NAGVMQNPRHLVRRRGQEARLRCSPMKGHSHVYWYRQLPEEGLKFMVYLQKENIIDESGMPKERFSAEFPKEGPSILRIQQVVRGDSAAYFCASSPGPTGEQYFGPGTRLTVT.

This clonotype was seen at least ten times. The chain recombines TRBV29-1 with TRBJ1-1, with D uncertain. The CDR3 is made up of 15 amino acids. In germline, CDR1 is SQVTM, CDR2 ANQGSEA. Trimming stripped 7 bases from V and 0 bases from J, with 18 bases between. The CDR3 coding sequence is TGCAGCGCGATGGCGGGGTGGGCCATGAACACTGAAGCTTTCTTT. It is translated as CSAMAGWAMNTEAFF.

There are many counts of this clonotype. The chain uses TRBV4-1 and TRBJ1-5, with D unclear. Germline values: CDR1 MGHRA, CDR2 YSYEKL. The CDR3 extends over 18 amino acids. Trimming cost V 1 base and J 2 bases, with 18 bases left between them. The CDR3 DNA is TGCGCCAGCAGCCAAGCTAACATGGGGTTATCAGGCAATCAGCCCCAGCATTTT. Translating it yields CASSQANMGLSGNQPQHF.

In its sample, this clonotype was seen many times. One end of the junction does not line up with germline, which may come from a read error. The V and J genes are TRBV4-3 and TRBJ1-6; 7 nucleotides align to TRBD1. The CDR3 spans 14 residues. The germline V gene has CDR1 LGHNA and CDR2 YSLEER. The CDR3 region is CASTQERGRSPLHF. CDR3 nucleotides: TGCGCCAGCACCCAAGAAAGGGGGCGGTCACCCCTCCACTTT.

In its sample, this clonotype was seen a few times. V is TRBV4-2 and J is TRBJ2-7; D unresolved. V lost 0 bases to trimming and J lost 8 bases, with 5 bases between them. Germline assignment: CDR1 LGHNA and CDR2 YNFKEQ. CDR3 length: 11 residues. The DNA of the CDR3 is TGTGCCAGCAGCCAAGAACGCCAGCAGTACTTC. It yields the protein CASSQERQQYF.

Written as DNA, the CDR3 is TGTGCCAGCAGCCGGAGGTCACCGGGACTAGGTTTCTCCGGGGAGCTGTTTTTT. Protein product: CASSRRSPGLGFSGELFF. V gene TRBV7-2 combines with J gene TRBJ2-2; 8 positions match TRBD2. This CDR3 comprises 18 residues. V trimming: 5 bases; J trimming: 6 bases; junction bases outside the gene matches: 17. Germline CDR1 and CDR2: SGHTA and FQGNSA.

This clonotype was counted only a few times. The V gene is TRBV5-1, the J gene TRBJ2-5; possibly TRBD2 for D (7 bases). Per germline, CDR1 SGHRS and CDR2 YFSETQ. This CDR3 has 15 residues. The V end was cut by 0 bases, the J end by 5 bases, with 14 bases between. CDR3 DNA sequence: TGCGCCAGCAGCTTGGCGTGGGGGGGCCTGGAGACCCAGTACTTC. It is translated as CASSLAWGGLETQYF.

This clonotype was observed a few times. This chain joins TRBV4-1 and TRBJ1-2; possible D gene TRBD1, 6 bases. Trimming removed 1 base from V and 4 bases from J, with 16 bases in between. Germline V gene data show CDR1 as MGHRA and CDR2 as YSYEKL. The CDR3 has 16 amino acids. CDR3 coding DNA: TGCGCCAGCAGCCAAGTTCTCTCAGGGGTTACCTATGGCTACACCTTC. Its protein product is CASSQVLSGVTYGYTF.

The rearrangement links TRBV6-2 or TRBV6-3 to TRBJ1-2; TRBD1 might be the D (5 bases). CDR1 is MNHEY, CDR2 SVGEGT, per germline. CDR3 length: 15 residues. V was trimmed by 2 bases and J by 2 bases, leaving 12 bases between them. DNA for the CDR3: TGTGCCAGCAGTTACGTTCCGGGACCGAACTATGGCTACACCTTC. This gives the protein CASSYVPGPNYGYTF.

The rearrangement joins TRBV6-1 to TRBJ2-1; 9 positions agree with TRBD2. V was clipped by 4 bases and J by 9 bases; unmatched bases: 16. Looked up from germline, CDR1 is MNHNS and CDR2 is SASEGT. The CDR3 runs to 17 residues. The CDR3 sequence is CASSALRYGGGAGEQFF. The CDR3 nucleotides read TGTGCCAGCAGTGCCCTCCGTTATGGCGGGGGGGCCGGTGAGCAGTTCTTC.

In its sample, this clonotype was seen many times. The V call is TRBV4-3, the J call TRBJ2-3; D gene unclear. This CDR3 region has 14 residues. CDR1 is LGHNA, CDR2 YSLEER, per germline. The V end lost 0 bases, the J end lost 4 bases, and 8 bases lay between the germline ends. The CDR3 bases are TGCGCCAGCAGCCAAGATCGGTGGTCAGATACGCAGTATTTT. It yields the protein CASSQDRWSDTQYF.

In this sample, this clonotype turned up many times. The rearrangement joins TRBV5-1 to TRBJ2-3; 7 bases are shared with TRBD1. V was clipped by 0 bases and J by 3 bases; unmatched bases: 7. Germline CDR1 and CDR2: SGHRS and YFSETQ. The CDR3 totals 16 residues. CDR3 in amino acids: CASSLGVGQPTDTQYF. The CDR3 nucleotides are TGCGCCAGCAGCTTGGGAGTGGGACAGCCTACAGATACGCAGTATTTT.

Worth noting for this clonotype: Since the CDR3 does not end with the conserved phenylalanine or tryptophan, this likely comes from a read error. This sequence joins TRBV7-2 and TRBJ2-5; the D gene could be TRBD1 or TRBD2 (6 bases each). Deletions cut 7 bases from V and 4 bases from J, with 13 bases between. The CDR3 spans 13 residues. Germline-derived CDR1 and CDR2 are SGHTA and FQGNSA. Here the CDR3 reads CASTPGARETQYL. CDR3 DNA: TGTGCCAGCACCCCGGGGGCGCGAGAGACCCAGTACCTC.

The sample holds many counts of this clonotype. The chain carries TRBV6-5 and TRBJ1-2, with D unresolved. This CDR3 contains 15 residues. V was cut by 5 bases and J by 8 bases, with 21 bases left in between. Germline-derived CDR1 and CDR2 are MNHEY and SVGAGI. CDR3 nucleotides: TGTGCCAGCAGTCCCGACGGAGGGAATGGCTTAGGCTACACCTTC. It codes for CASSPDGGNGLGYTF.